Following are 13 T cell receptor beta chains from one sample sequenced in a study of shared clonotypes between healthy human individuals. Profiling relied on immunoSEQ multiplex PCR, and the TCRdb table lists in-frame clones only, not all of them. The data contain about 1.1 million clones, around three quarters of them singletons. Material for sequencing was memory CD4+ T cells from PBMCs. The subset is: CD45RA-negative fraction. Every receptor here comes from a man in his late teens or twenties in good health. Some clones in this sample may be carry-over from other donors' samples.

V and J are TRBV21-1 and TRBJ1-5. TRBV21-1 represents a pseudogene. There are 15 residues in the CDR3. Written as DNA, the CDR3 is TGTGCCAGCAGCACGGGGGCGCGGGGGAGTCAGCCCCAGCATTTT. This codes for CASSTGARGSQPQHF.

The chain couples TRBV7-6 to TRBJ1-5, with D maybe TRBD1 (6 bases). The V end lost 4 bases, the J end lost 3 bases, and 13 bases lay between the germline ends. Germline V gene sequence: CDR1 SGHVS, CDR2 FNYEAQ. This CDR3 has 15 residues. CDR3 residues: CASSSVDSFNQPQHF. CDR3 coding DNA: TGTGCCAGCAGCTCCGTGGACAGTTTCAATCAGCCCCAGCATTTT.

This chain connects TRBV7-7 to TRBJ2-5, with D tentatively TRBD2 (6 bases). Germline CDR1 SSHAT, CDR2 FNYEAQ (reference sequence). The CDR3 is 14 amino acids. The ends were cut back, 6 bases at V and 4 bases at J, with 15 bases in the middle. The CDR3: CASRPPGAGETQYF. DNA for the CDR3: TGTGCCAGCAGGCCCCCAGGAGCGGGAGAGACCCAGTACTTC.

This clone was counted once. The chain links TRBV5-1 to TRBJ2-7, with D uncertain. CDR1 is SGHRS, CDR2 YFSETQ, per germline. Between the trimmed V and J ends, which lost 0 bases and 5 bases, there was a span of 9 bases. The CDR3 has 13 amino acids. In nucleotides, the CDR3 is TGCGCCAGCAGCTTGGGGGGAATCGACGAGCAGTACTTC. This translates into CASSLGGIDEQYF.

The gene calls are TRBV6-1 and TRBJ1-4, with D possibly matching TRBD1 (6 bases). Germline-derived CDR1 and CDR2 are MNHNS and SASEGT. V lost 3 bases to trimming and J lost 7 bases, with 9 bases between them. CDR3 length equals 13 residues. The chain's CDR3 is CASSDQGGEKLFF. The CDR3 DNA follows: TGTGCCAGCAGTGACCAAGGGGGTGAAAAACTGTTTTTT.

This sequence joins TRBV10-3 and TRBJ2-7, with 10 bases identical to TRBD1. The CDR3 is 14 residues long. CDR1 and CDR2 from the germline V gene are ENHRY and SYGVKD. J lost 3 bases, V lost 7 bases, and 6 bases had no gene match. The CDR3 loop is CAITDRGRFYEQYF. CDR3 coding DNA: TGTGCCATCACTGACAGGGGGCGCTTCTACGAGCAGTACTTC.

The chain combines TRBV29-1 with TRBJ2-7; D is unclear. The CDR3 sequence is 11 residues long. Germline assignment: CDR1 SQVTM and CDR2 ANQGSEA. V was pared by 2 bases and J by 5 bases, with 7 bases between. The CDR3 bases are TGCAGCGTTGAAACTTCGGACGAGCAGTACTTC. It is translated as CSVETSDEQYF.

V gene TRBV6-5 combines with J gene TRBJ1-2; D call uncertain. The germline CDR1 and CDR2 sequences are MNHEY and SVGAGI. The V gene lost 9 bases and the J gene lost 1 base, with 12 bases spanning the gap. The CDR3 totals 13 residues. CDR3 amino acids: CASSNSLNYGYTF. CDR3 sequence (DNA): TGTGCCAGTAGTAACTCCCTTAACTATGGCTACACCTTC.

Note on this clone: One end of the junction varies from germline; a read error may be responsible. The chain joins TRBV10-3 to TRBJ2-1; no definite D call. This CDR3 is built from 15 residues. The V gene's germline CDR1 is ENHRY and CDR2 SYGVKD. The CDR3 sequence is CAISGAFQSFNEQFF. The CDR3 DNA reads as TGTGCCATCAGTGGGGCTTTCCAATCCTTCAATGAGCAGTTCTTC.

The V call is TRBV7-3, the J call TRBJ2-3, with 8 nucleotides matching TRBD2. This CDR3 is built from 15 residues. The V gene end was trimmed by 4 bases and the J gene end by 4 bases; junction bases not matched to a gene: 7. Germline V gene lookup returns CDR1 SGHTA and CDR2 FQGTGA. CDR3 sequence reads: CASSSLAGPSDTQYF. The CDR3 nucleotides are TGTGCCAGCAGCTCTTTAGCGGGGCCCTCAGATACGCAGTATTTT.

This clone was detected only once. The rearrangement links TRBV5-1 to TRBJ2-7; D remains ambiguous. Germline V gene lookup returns CDR1 SGHRS and CDR2 YFSETQ. V lost 4 bases and J lost 6, with 14 bases in between. This CDR3 spans 13 amino acids. The CDR3 loop reads CASSPLPRSEQYF. The CDR3 nucleotides are TGCGCCAGCAGCCCTCTCCCTAGATCCGAGCAGTACTTC.

The chain couples TRBV28 to TRBJ2-7; D is tentatively TRBD1 or TRBD2 (5 bases each). V gave up 6 bases and J gave up 12 bases, with 30 bases separating them. The germline V gene has CDR1 MDHEN and CDR2 SYDVKM. The CDR3 has 16 amino acids. CDR3 coding DNA: TGTGCCAGCAGGCCGGGCTCGGGACGTATGGGGCTACGAGGGTACTTC. Translation: CASRPGSGRMGLRGYF. Based on the CDR3 plus reference TRBV28 and TRBJ2-7, the full variable domain is DVKVTQSSRYLVKRTGEKVFLECVQDMDHENMFWYRQDPGLGLRLIYFSYDVKMKEKGDIPEGYSVSREKKERFSLILESASTNQTSMYLCASRPGSGRMGLRGYFGPGTRLTVT.

This clone was seen a few times. The chain is built from TRBV5-1 and TRBJ1-4; D perhaps matches TRBD1 (5 bases). The CDR3 loop spans 12 amino acids. Germline CDR1 SGHRS, CDR2 YFSETQ. With 4 bases removed from V and 7 bases from J, the gap between germline ends came to 8 bases. The CDR3 DNA reads TGCGCCAGCAGCCCCAGGGCTGAAAAACTGTTTTTT. It codes for CASSPRAEKLFF. Drawing the rest from reference TRBV5-1 and TRBJ1-4, the complete variable domain is KAGVTQTPRYLIKTRGQQVTLSCSPISGHRSVSWYQQTPGQGLQFLFEYFSETQRNKGNFPGRFSGRQFSNSRSEMNVSTLELGDSALYLCASSPRAEKLFFGSGTQLSVL.